This is a list of T cell receptor beta chains from one sample in a study of beta chain features in type 1 diabetes. Clones were read by immunoSEQ multiplex PCR, and TCRdb kept only the in-frame ones, dropping some. The data contain about 220,000 clones, under 13% of them singletons. Sequenced sample: central memory CD4+ T cells from blood. Receptors were obtained from a man aged 18 to 29 in good health. The conserved cysteine and the conserved F or W are not part of the CDR3 here. Fields, in order: J gene, V gene, CDR3 protein.

j_call: TRBJ2-1; v_call: TRBV20-1; cdr3_aa: SAASGGLQF
j_call: TRBJ2-7; v_call: TRBV2; cdr3_aa: ASSELSYEQY
j_call: TRBJ2-5; v_call: TRBV10-3; cdr3_aa: AISRDTQGTQY
j_call: TRBJ1-4; v_call: TRBV7-2; cdr3_aa: ASSSRGEEKLF
j_call: TRBJ2-6; v_call: TRBV19; cdr3_aa: ASRVDRAGANVLT
j_call: TRBJ2-7; v_call: TRBV10-3; cdr3_aa: AISESARQNAYEQY
j_call: TRBJ2-1; v_call: TRBV15; cdr3_aa: ATGAGRAVAF
j_call: TRBJ2-7; v_call: TRBV5-1; cdr3_aa: ASSPAGTAVYEQY
j_call: TRBJ1-5; v_call: TRBV15; cdr3_aa: ATSRERGGQPQH
j_call: TRBJ1-4; v_call: TRBV29-1; cdr3_aa: SVGGNEKLF
j_call: TRBJ1-2; v_call: TRBV7-9; cdr3_aa: ASSATDLSYT
j_call: TRBJ1-3; v_call: TRBV5-4; cdr3_aa: ASSLDRVGNTIY
j_call: TRBJ2-6; v_call: TRBV29-1; cdr3_aa: SVRGGHSGANVLT
j_call: TRBJ2-7; v_call: TRBV7-9; cdr3_aa: ASSPGTYYEQY
j_call: TRBJ2-1; v_call: TRBV5-1; cdr3_aa: ASSGGLAYNEQF
j_call: TRBJ1-5; v_call: TRBV6-1; cdr3_aa: ASRSRGDQPQH
j_call: TRBJ2-1; v_call: TRBV2; cdr3_aa: ASRTGAGSSYNEQF
j_call: TRBJ2-1; v_call: TRBV29-1; cdr3_aa: SVMTSGRTVGEQF
j_call: TRBJ2-1; v_call: TRBV30; cdr3_aa: ASRKQSSYNEQF
j_call: TRBJ2-4; v_call: TRBV2; cdr3_aa: ASSDLTGNTNIQY
j_call: TRBJ2-1; v_call: TRBV5-1; cdr3_aa: ASSLGFSSEQF
j_call: TRBJ1-5; v_call: TRBV30; cdr3_aa: AWNRDSNQPQH
j_call: TRBJ1-3; v_call: TRBV2; cdr3_aa: ASSELTSGDTIY
j_call: TRBJ2-5; v_call: TRBV10-3; cdr3_aa: ATTGRGPAEGETQY
j_call: TRBJ2-3; v_call: TRBV30; cdr3_aa: AWSWAGAFGDTQY
j_call: TRBJ2-7; v_call: TRBV7-9; cdr3_aa: ASSFGGPKSSYEQY
j_call: TRBJ2-1; v_call: TRBV29-1; cdr3_aa: SVAFRQGRGYNEQF
j_call: TRBJ1-4; v_call: TRBV5-1; cdr3_aa: ASSPWGEINEKLF
j_call: TRBJ1-1; v_call: TRBV7-9; cdr3_aa: ASSFTLGRSGGTEAF
j_call: TRBJ2-7; v_call: TRBV4-3; cdr3_aa: ASSQDRAYEQY
j_call: TRBJ2-7; v_call: TRBV2; cdr3_aa: ASIGGTSYEQY
j_call: TRBJ2-2; v_call: TRBV29-1; cdr3_aa: SVWTANTGELF
j_call: TRBJ2-5; v_call: TRBV28; cdr3_aa: ASRTRDFFGTQY
j_call: TRBJ1-4; v_call: TRBV28; cdr3_aa: ASSLVPPNEKLF
j_call: TRBJ2-7; v_call: TRBV15; cdr3_aa: ATSRDHGTYEQY
j_call: TRBJ1-1; v_call: TRBV4-2; cdr3_aa: ASSDVRDSNTEAF
j_call: TRBJ1-1; v_call: TRBV29-1; cdr3_aa: SALIAADTEAF
j_call: TRBJ2-1; v_call: TRBV7-3; cdr3_aa: ASSLEGANGYNEQF
j_call: TRBJ1-1; v_call: TRBV18; cdr3_aa: ASSYGMAGGNTEAF
j_call: TRBJ2-7; v_call: TRBV14; cdr3_aa: ASSLDGGRLSYEQY
j_call: TRBJ2-5; v_call: TRBV30; cdr3_aa: AYSLAAYAQETQY
j_call: TRBJ2-7; v_call: TRBV7-2; cdr3_aa: ASSKRDSREQY
j_call: TRBJ2-3; v_call: TRBV7-9; cdr3_aa: ASSLAPAGPDTQY
j_call: TRBJ2-7; v_call: TRBV2; cdr3_aa: ASSSSTSGTRKEQY
j_call: TRBJ1-5; v_call: TRBV29-1; cdr3_aa: SVGGNQPQH
j_call: TRBJ2-7; v_call: TRBV7-2; cdr3_aa: ASSLVAGQGYEQY
j_call: TRBJ2-6; v_call: TRBV30; cdr3_aa: AWKGSGANVLT
j_call: TRBJ1-5; v_call: TRBV15; cdr3_aa: ATSRRGGNQPQH
j_call: TRBJ2-1; v_call: TRBV6-5; cdr3_aa: ASQRSRYYNEQF
j_call: TRBJ2-3; v_call: TRBV7-2; cdr3_aa: ASSKVAGVSTDTQY